This T cell receptor beta chain was found in a study of T cell changes during pregnancy in multiple sclerosis. Unmatched junction bases numbered 3, after V lost 3 bases and J lost 5 bases. Germline-derived CDR1 and CDR2 are SGHVS and FNYEAQ. The CDR3 contains 15 residues. Some clones are missing from TCRdb's copy, which holds only in-frame ones; the method was immunoSEQ multiplex PCR. Found here are some 89,000 clones, less than 95% of them singletons; the top ten hold more than 2%. The genes are TRBV7-6 and TRBJ1-6; TRBD1 matches at 8 bases. The material sequenced was peripheral blood, taken in the third trimester of pregnancy. The TCR comes from a female donor with multiple sclerosis, enrolled in a pregnancy study. In nucleotides, the CDR3 is TGTGCCAGCAGCTTGGACAGGGCGGATAATTCACCCCTCCACTTT. Translation: CASSLDRADNSPLHF.